This T cell receptor beta chain was captured in a study of T cells in Graves' hyperthyroidism and ophthalmopathy. Findings and caveats of the study: Peripheral blood also featured most of the thyroid clonotypes expanded above 0.001.

This clonotype was counted many times. The antigen is not known. The germline V gene has CDR1 MDHEN and CDR2 SYDVKM. V gave up 5 bases and J gave up 4 bases, with 15 bases separating them. The CDR3 is 16 residues long. About 10 ml fresh peripheral blood yielded the PBMCs. What was amplified from RNA transcripts were TCR beta CDR3 regions. HTBI primers were used for first-round RT-PCR of the TCR CDR3. TCRdb fed the multiplex PCR reads into MiXCR, producing one record per CDR3 protein. The sample lists roughly 350,000 distinct CDR3 sequences, approximately 15% seen once, with 15% to 20% in the top ten. The rearrangement uses TRBV28 and TRBJ2-6; D is unresolved. This clonotype originated in a woman between 25 and 40 years old with Graves' ophthalmopathy. The sample comprised blood. The CDR3 sequence: CASSAVGMEGANVLTF. For the CDR3, the DNA is TGTGCCAGCAGTGCCGTGGGGATGGAGGGGGCCAACGTCCTGACTTTC.